This T cell receptor (beta chain) was observed in a study of blood T cells in healthy people across ages. It was with a sample-barcoded 5' primer and a J-beta primer mix that a second PCR of about 6 to 12 cycles was run. TCRdb reanalysed the 5' RACE reads using MiXCR and keeps one entry per CDR3 protein. The repertoire has 450,000 to 650,000 distinct CDR3 sequences, about 24% of them found once; the top ten carry 8.7%. Overall study results and limits: From one million sequenced T cells, diversity estimates were lower bounds.

This CDR3 has 13 residues. V dropped 2 bases and J dropped 7; count of bases not matched to a gene: 7. Germline loops: CDR1 SQVTM, CDR2 ANQGSEA. They isolated at least 6.5 million PBMCs from each sample. This clonotype was counted a few times. Its antigen is unknown. The same sample was also studied in work on T cells of mothers and their children. That paper states: Every mother produced more than 10 million TCR beta CDR3 reads, whereas every child provided approximately 3 million. It was related mother-child pairs that showed slightly higher overlap than unrelated pairs, without reaching significance.

The rearrangement uses TRBV29-1 and TRBJ2-7, with 8 bases that match TRBD1. This TCR came from a boy between 10 and 17 years old in good health. Source material: blood. Here the CDR3 DNA reads TGCAGCGTTGAACGGCAGGGGGCTGGAGAGCAGTACTTC. Encoded protein: CSVERQGAGEQYF.